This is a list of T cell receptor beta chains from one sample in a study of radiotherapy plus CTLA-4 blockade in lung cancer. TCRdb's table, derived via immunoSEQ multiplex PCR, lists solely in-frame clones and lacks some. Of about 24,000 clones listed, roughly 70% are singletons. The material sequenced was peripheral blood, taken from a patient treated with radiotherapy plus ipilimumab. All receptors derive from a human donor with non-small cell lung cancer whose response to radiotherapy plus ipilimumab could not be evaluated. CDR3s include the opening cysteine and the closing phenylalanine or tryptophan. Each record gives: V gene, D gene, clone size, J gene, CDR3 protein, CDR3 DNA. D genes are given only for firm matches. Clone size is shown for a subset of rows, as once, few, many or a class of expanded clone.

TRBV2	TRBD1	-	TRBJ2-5	CASTDQKGAGETQYF	TGTGCCAGCACCGACCAAAAGGGGGCCGGAGAGACCCAGTACTTC
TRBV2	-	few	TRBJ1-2	CASSPSFLTGSGGYGYTF	TGTGCCAGCAGCCCCTCCTTCCTTACAGGGTCGGGGGGTTATGGCTACACCTTC
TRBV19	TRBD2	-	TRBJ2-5	CASSIRASGSLETQYF	TGTGCCAGTAGTATTCGGGCTAGCGGGAGCTTGGAGACCCAGTACTTC
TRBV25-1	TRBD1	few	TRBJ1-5	CASSGGTGGNQPQHF	TGTGCCAGCAGTGGGGGGACAGGGGGCAATCAGCCCCAGCATTTT
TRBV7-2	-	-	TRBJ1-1	CASSPPAPVNTEAFF	TGTGCCAGCAGCCCACCCGCCCCAGTGAACACTGAAGCTTTCTTT
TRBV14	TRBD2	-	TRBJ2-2	CASSQLGTRATGELFF	TGTGCCAGCAGCCAGCTTGGGACTAGAGCTACCGGGGAGCTGTTTTTT
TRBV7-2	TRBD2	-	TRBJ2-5	CASSPGTSGRLQYF	TGTGCCAGCAGTCCAGGGACTAGCGGGAGGCTACAGTACTTC
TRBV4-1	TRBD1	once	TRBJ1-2	CASSQSGQARGYGYTF	TGCGCCAGCAGCCAATCAGGACAGGCGAGGGGCTATGGCTACACCTTC
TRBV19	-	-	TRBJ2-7	CASSMSRGPYEQYF	TGTGCCAGTAGTATGTCGCGGGGGCCCTACGAGCAGTACTTC
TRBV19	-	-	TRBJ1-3	CASTGSSSGNTIYF	TGTGCCAGTACCGGGTCCAGCTCTGGAAACACCATATATTTT
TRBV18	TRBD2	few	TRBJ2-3	CASSPPGGRAGNTQYF	TGTGCCAGCTCACCACCCGGCGGGAGGGCTGGAAATACGCAGTATTTT
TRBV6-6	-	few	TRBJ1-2	CASRPQGLGYTF	TGTGCCAGCAGGCCCCAGGGGCTTGGCTACACCTTC
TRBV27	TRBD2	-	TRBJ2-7	CASSSLAGGLQYEQYF	TGTGCCAGCAGTTCCCTAGCGGGAGGCCTTCAATACGAGCAGTACTTC
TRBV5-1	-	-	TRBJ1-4	CASSLRSREEEKLFF	TGCGCCAGCAGCTTACGAAGCCGAGAAGAGGAAAAACTGTTTTTT
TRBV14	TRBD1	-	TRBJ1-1	CASSQLSTGLAFF	TGTGCCAGCAGCCAATTGTCGACAGGGTTGGCTTTCTTT
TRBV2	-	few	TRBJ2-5	CASSEVSDQTQYF	TGTGCCAGCAGTGAAGTGAGCGACCAGACCCAGTACTTC